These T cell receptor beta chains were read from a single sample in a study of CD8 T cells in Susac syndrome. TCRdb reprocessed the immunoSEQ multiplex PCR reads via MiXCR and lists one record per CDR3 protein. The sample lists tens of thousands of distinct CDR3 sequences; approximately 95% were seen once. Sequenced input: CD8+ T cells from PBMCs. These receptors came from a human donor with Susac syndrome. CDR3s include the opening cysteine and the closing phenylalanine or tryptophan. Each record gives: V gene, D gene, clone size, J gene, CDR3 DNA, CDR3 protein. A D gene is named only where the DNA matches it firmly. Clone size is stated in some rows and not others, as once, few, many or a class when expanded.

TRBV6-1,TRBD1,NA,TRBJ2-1,TGTGCCAGCAGTGATTACAGGGGCTCCTACAATGAGCAGTTCTTC,CASSDYRGSYNEQFF
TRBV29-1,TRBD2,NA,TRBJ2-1,TGCAGCGTTGAAGGGCTTCCTAGCGGATGGTACAATGAGCAGTTCTTC,CSVEGLPSGWYNEQFF
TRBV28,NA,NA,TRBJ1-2,TGTGCCAGCAGTGCACCTACAGGGATGGACTATGGCTACACCTTC,CASSAPTGMDYGYTF
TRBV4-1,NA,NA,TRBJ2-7,TGCGCCAGCAGCCAAACAGGGTTCCCCCTCGAGCAGTACTTC,CASSQTGFPLEQYF
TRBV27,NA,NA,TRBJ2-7,TGTGCCAGCAGCCACCAGGGGGGATACGAGCAGTACTTC,CASSHQGGYEQYF
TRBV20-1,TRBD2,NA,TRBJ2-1,TGCAGTGCTAGAGATCCGTCTAGCGGGTACAATGAGCAGTTCTTC,CSARDPSSGYNEQFF
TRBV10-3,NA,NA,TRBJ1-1,TGTGCCATCAGTGCGGGAGGGGGCACTGAAGCTTTCTTT,CAISAGGGTEAFF
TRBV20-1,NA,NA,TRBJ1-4,TGCAGTGCTAGGGACGGTTCAACTAATGAAAAACTGTTTTTT,CSARDGSTNEKLFF
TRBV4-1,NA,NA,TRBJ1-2,TGCGCCAGCAGCCCTTACTCCTCCGAGGGGAATGGCTACACCTTC,CASSPYSSEGNGYTF
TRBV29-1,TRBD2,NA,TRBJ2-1,TGCAGCGTTGCTGCGGGTAGCGGGAGTAATGAGCAGTTCTTC,CSVAAGSGSNEQFF
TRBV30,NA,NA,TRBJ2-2,TGTGCCTGGAGTGTACTGATCTGGGACGGGGAGCTGTTTTTT,CAWSVLIWDGELFF
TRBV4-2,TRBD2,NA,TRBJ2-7,TGTGCCAGCAGCCAACTTGCTAGCGGCAGCTCCTACGAGCAGTACTTC,CASSQLASGSSYEQYF
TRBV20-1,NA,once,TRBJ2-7,TGCAGTGCTAGTCTAGGACCCTCCTACGAGCAGTACTTC,CSASLGPSYEQYF
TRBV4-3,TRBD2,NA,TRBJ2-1,TGCGCCAGCAGCCAAGGGGCTAGCGGGAGTAACAATGAGCAGTTCTTC,CASSQGASGSNNEQFF
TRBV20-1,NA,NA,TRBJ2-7,TGCAGTGCTAGAGCCGGAGGGATCCTAGCAGGCGAGCAGTACTTC,CSARAGGILAGEQYF
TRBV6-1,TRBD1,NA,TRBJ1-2,TGTGCCAGCAGTGAAGTCTTGTACATCAGGGACAGGAGGAACTATGGCTACACCTTC,CASSEVLYIRDRRNYGYTF
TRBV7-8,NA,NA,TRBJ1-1,TGTGCCAGCAGCCTCCTGCCCGGGACTTCTTACACTGAAGCTTTCTTT,CASSLLPGTSYTEAFF
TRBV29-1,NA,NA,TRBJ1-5,TGCAGCGTTGAAGAGGCAGGTCAGCCCCAGCATTTT,CSVEEAGQPQHF
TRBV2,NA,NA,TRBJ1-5,TGTGCCAGCGCCGGGACACAAAGCAATCAGCCCCAGCATTTT,CASAGTQSNQPQHF
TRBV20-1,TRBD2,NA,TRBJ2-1,TGCAGTGCTAAAGGGACTAGCGATTTCAATGAGCAGTTCTTC,CSAKGTSDFNEQFF
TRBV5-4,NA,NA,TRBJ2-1,TGTACCAGCAGTTTTTACAATGAGCAGTTCTTC,CTSSFYNEQFF
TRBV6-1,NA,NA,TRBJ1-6,TGTGCCAGCAGTGAAGCGCTGGGGAATTCACCCCTCCACTTT,CASSEALGNSPLHF
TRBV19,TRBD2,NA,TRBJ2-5,TGTGCCAGTACCCAGAGGACTAGCGGGAAAGAGACCCAGTACTTC,CASTQRTSGKETQYF
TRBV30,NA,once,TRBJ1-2,TGTGCCTGGAGGATTTACGACGGCAGGGATGGCTACACCTTC,CAWRIYDGRDGYTF
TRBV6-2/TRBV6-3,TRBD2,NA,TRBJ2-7,TGTGCCAGCAGTTCCTTTGGCGGGACTAGCGGCAGAGTAACCTCCTACGAGCAGTACTTC,CASSSFGGTSGRVTSYEQYF
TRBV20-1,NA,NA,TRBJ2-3,TGCAGTGCTAGCACAGATACGCAGTATTTT,CSASTDTQYF
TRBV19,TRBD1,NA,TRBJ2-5,TGTGCCAGTAGTTTACGGGACAGGGGAGGTTTTTCAGAGACCCAGTACTTC,CASSLRDRGGFSETQYF
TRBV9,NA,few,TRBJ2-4,TGTGCCAGCAGCGTGAGCAGCGCCTGGGACATTCAGTACTTC,CASSVSSAWDIQYF
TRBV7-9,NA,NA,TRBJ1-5,TGTGCCAGCAGCCCGCTGGGCGGCAATCAGCCCCAGCATTTT,CASSPLGGNQPQHF
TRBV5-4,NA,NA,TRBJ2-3,TGTGCCAGCAGCTTAACCACAGATACGCAGTATTTT,CASSLTTDTQYF
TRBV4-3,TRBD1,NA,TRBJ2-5,TGCGCCAGCAGCCGGACAGGGGGGATCGGAGAGACCCAGTACTTC,CASSRTGGIGETQYF
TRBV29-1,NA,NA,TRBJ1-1,TGCAGCGTTGAAGAGGAGAGGGAAGCTTTCTTT,CSVEEEREAFF
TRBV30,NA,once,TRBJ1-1,TGTGCCTGGAGTGTACGGGGGAACACTGAAGCTTTCTTT,CAWSVRGNTEAFF
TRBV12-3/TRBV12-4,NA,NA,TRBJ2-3,TGTGCCAGCAGTTTAGGGCTAGATACGCAGTATTTT,CASSLGLDTQYF
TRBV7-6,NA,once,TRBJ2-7,TGTGCCAGCAGCTTAGAGGAGATGGTGACGGGATCCTACGAGCAGTACTTC,CASSLEEMVTGSYEQYF
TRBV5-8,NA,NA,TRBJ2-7,TGTGCCAGCACACAGACGGAGGCGGACGAGCAGTACTTC,CASTQTEADEQYF
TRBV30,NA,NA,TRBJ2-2,TGTGCCTGGAGTGTAAGGAAGGCCCTCGGGGAGCTGTTTTTT,CAWSVRKALGELFF
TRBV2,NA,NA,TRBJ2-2,TGTGCCAGCAGGGAAGGACCTGCCGGGGAGCTGTTTTTT,CASREGPAGELFF
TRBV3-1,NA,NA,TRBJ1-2,TGTGCCAGCAGCCAAGATGGCGCAGGAGGGTCGAACTATGGCTACACCTTC,CASSQDGAGGSNYGYTF
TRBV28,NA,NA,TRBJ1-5,TGTGCCAGCAGACATCAGGGTTACAATCAGCCCCAGCATTTT,CASRHQGYNQPQHF
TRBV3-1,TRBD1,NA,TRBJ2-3,TGTGCCAGCAGCCGCCTCCCGGGACAGGGCACAGATACGCAGTATTTT,CASSRLPGQGTDTQYF
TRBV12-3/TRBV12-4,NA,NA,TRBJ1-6,TGTGCCAGCAGTCGGCAACAAAATAATTCACCCCTCCACTTT,CASSRQQNNSPLHF
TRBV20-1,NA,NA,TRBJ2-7,TGCAGTGCTAGTACCGGACGGTTTTACGAGCAGTACTTC,CSASTGRFYEQYF
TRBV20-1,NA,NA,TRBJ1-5,TGCAGTGCTAGAGATCGGCAGGGATCGTTCAGTCAGCCCCAGCATTTT,CSARDRQGSFSQPQHF
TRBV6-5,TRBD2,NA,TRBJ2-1,TGTGCCAGCAGTTACACGGGACTAGCGGGAGCAACAACCACGTCATACAATGAGCAGTTCTTC,CASSYTGLAGATTTSYNEQFF
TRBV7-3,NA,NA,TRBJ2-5,TGTGCCAGCAGCTTGGGGCTAGCCGAGACCCAGTACTTC,CASSLGLAETQYF
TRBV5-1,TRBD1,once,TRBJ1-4,TGCGCCAGCAGCTTGGTCCCCCCGACAGGGGGAGGTGAAAAACTGTTTTTT,CASSLVPPTGGGEKLFF
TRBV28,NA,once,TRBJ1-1,TGTGCCAGCAGTTTGAATGTAGGGTGGGGGGGGACTGAAGCTTTCTTT,CASSLNVGWGGTEAFF
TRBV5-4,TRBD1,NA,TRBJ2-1,TGTGCCAGCAGCCTCGGGACAGGCTTGAGCTCCTACAATGAGCAGTTCTTC,CASSLGTGLSSYNEQFF
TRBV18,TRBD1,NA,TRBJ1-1,TGTGCCAGCTCAACGCCGGGACAGGGATCCACTGAAGCTTTCTTT,CASSTPGQGSTEAFF